Sequencing of this T cell receptor (beta chain) was carried out in a study of human T cells and chemical hapten exposure. Across the study: 2% DPC applied to an approximately 2 cm by approximately 2 cm arm area sensitized donors. Study-wide points: More PT1 expanded TCRs went with higher patch test scores.

Individual cDNA molecules each carried unique molecular identifiers attached by the library. As originally analysed: Sample TCR totals centred on a median of 95,638, ranging about 20,000 to 690,600. In TCRdb, the RACE reads were re-called with MiXCR into one record per CDR3 protein. It is TCRdb's table, rather than the study itself, that gives the V and J calls and clone size. The sample lists about 82,000 distinct CDR3 sequences; roughly 10% were seen once. Time point reported: patch test 3, about 24 weeks after DPC sensitization. Treatment defined: therapeutic diphenylcyclopropenone sensitization with weekly scalp DPC. This clonotype has at least ten counts. Its antigen remains unknown. Sequencing was performed on whole blood, taken in connection with sensitization to the hapten diphenylcyclopropenone (DPC). The receptor was derived from a woman between 45 and 60 years old with alopecia areata. Some clones in this sample may be carry-over from other donors' samples.

This CDR3 is CSARSRTSQETQYF. As DNA, the CDR3 is TGCAGTGCTAGATCCCGGACAAGCCAAGAGACCCAGTACTTC. The V call is TRBV20-1, the J call TRBJ2-5, with D possibly TRBD1 on 5 matching bases. V dropped 2 bases and J dropped 1 base, with 11 bases sitting between them. Germline V lookup: CDR1 DFQATT, CDR2 SNEGSKA (reference sequence). The length of the CDR3 is 14 residues.